This T cell receptor (beta chain) originates from a study of tumor-infiltrating lymphocytes in primary liver carcinoma. Points from the study as a whole: Blood's top-250-clone fraction was significantly lower than that of tumors (p = 0.039).

Germline V gene data show CDR1 as SGHKS and CDR2 as YYEKEE (reference sequence). The CDR3 length is 15 residues. In regard to this clonotype: Its target is unknown. A junction boundary mismatches the germline segment, possibly from a read error.

A primer in the constant region served to generate TCR beta cDNA from approximately 460 ng of total RNA. Employing slightly modified ARM-PCR, three nested multiplex PCR rounds were run, and these gave rise to the TCR beta libraries. The first two PCR rounds, nine to ten cycles each, used TRBV1-TRBV30 forward primers and a C-beta reverse primer. TCRdb used MiXCR to reprocess the multiplex PCR reads, holding one entry per CDR3 protein. The sample lists fewer than 75,000 distinct CDR3 sequences; less than 85% were seen once. Co-extraction yielded RNA and DNA from around 20-30 mg of unsorted bulk tissue.

The material sequenced was liver tumor tissue from sampling region 2. Subset defined: tumor region T2, inferior pole. The rearrangement uses TRBV5-5 and TRBJ2-7, with no clear D. The sequence was obtained from a man between 40 and 49 years old with primary liver carcinoma and hepatitis B virus infection. DNA for the CDR3: TGTGCCACCAGCTTCGATATACGGCCACCCTACGAGCAGTACTTC. The encoded protein is CATSFDIRPPYEQYF.